These 4 T cell receptor beta chains were all obtained from the same sample, sequenced in a study of T cells expressing NK-cell markers. TCRdb re-called the 5' RACE reads and gives one entry per CDR3 protein, without DNA. This sample's table reports 350,000 to 400,000 distinct CDR3 sequences. Source material: blood T cells: a sorted CD56 or NKG2C T cell subset, CD4+ or CD8+ T cells, or bulk PBMC T cells (not recorded which). These receptors all stem from a woman aged 45 to 65 in good health.

The chain uses TRBV5-1 and TRBJ2-2; the D call from TCRdb, TRBD1, cannot be confirmed without DNA. The CDR3 length is 18 residues. The V gene's germline CDR1 is SGHRS and CDR2 YFSETQ. This CDR3 is CASSRLGHRGTATGELFF.

The chain uses TRBV12-3 or TRBV12-4 and TRBJ2-1. CDR3 length equals 13 residues. The CDR3 loop reads CASSLNEGSQQFF.

The chain uses TRBV12-3 or TRBV12-4 and TRBJ2-3; no DNA is available, so the TRBD2 call from TCRdb remains unchecked. This CDR3 contains 15 residues. CDR3 amino acids: CASSLAGGTADTQYF.

The chain employs TRBV24-1 and TRBJ2-4. The CDR3 covers 15 residues. The V gene's germline CDR1 is KGHDR and CDR2 SFDVKD. CDR3: CATSDPSGSKNIQYF.